What follows describes a single TCR beta chain. The antigen this receptor binds is unknown. The input lacks base qualities; no much larger clone sits a single base away. TCRbeta CDR3 regions were amplified from genomic DNA using the immunoSEQ Assay, a bias-controlled multiplex PCR. Processing in the source paper ran as follows. The number of nucleated cells in each sample was estimated by amplification of reference gene primers within the assay. To quantify the absolute abundance of each unique TCRbeta CDR3 rearrangement, sequence reads were collapsed and filtered. For each sample, productive Simpson clonality was calculated as the square root of Simpson's diversity index across productive rearrangements. TCRdb holds this immuneACCESS table with in-frame rearrangements only. Some clones are missing; in checked studies, unresolved V genes explain under half, and the rest has no known cause. The D gene and trimming were derived from the DNA, and the V and J assignments and clone size from that table. This sample holds some 52,000 clones; roughly 87% were observed only once. The ten largest clones capture 2.5% to 3.5% of the sample.

This entry is derived from a study of blood T cell repertoires in COVID-19 (dated by TCRdb to about 2020). About the study as a whole: Collaborator samples came from the United States, Italy and Spain and covered acute and convalescent phases of COVID-19. Samples were obtained from the ongoing ImmuneRACE study (first 160 participants) and from 950 to 1,500 subjects provided by 6 global collaborators. Where available, HLA class I and class II types were taken from metadata supplied by the sample provider and were not determined by assay-based typing. The prospective study material was composed of cDNA or gDNA derived from T cells, B-cell-depleted T cells, or PBMCs. The repertoires were released in a freely available public database intended as a resource for research on the immune response to SARS-CoV-2. The dataset comprised deeply sampled blood TCRbeta repertoires from subjects exposed to, actively infected with, or recovered from COVID-19. The sample metadata nearly always contained a de-identified subject ID, COVID-19 status, age in years and sex.

Results and caveats for the whole study, not just this receptor: The amount of clinical and demographic metadata varied by source and participant and was provided uncurated.

The CDR3 covers 16 residues, taking in both the cysteine and the phenylalanine. Kept here is only the CDR3 DNA, which spans 48 bases and is read in frame from base 1. CDR1 and CDR2 are read off the germline V gene as SGDLS and YYNGEE. Trimming accounts for 3 bases at V and 5 bases at J, while the number of junction bases matched to no gene is 7. The collaborating institutions used their own protocols to collect whole blood in K2EDTA tubes. Collaborator samples were shipped for TCRbeta analysis as frozen whole blood, isolated PBMCs, or DNA extracted from either sample type. The receptor chain draws on TRBV9 and TRBJ2-1, and TRBD2 matches 11 of the central bases. The sequence was obtained from a human donor in a cohort sampled during active COVID-19. Sequencing input: peripheral blood. This receptor has the CDR3 CASSEMRLAGHNEQFF. The nucleotide sequence is given as TGTGCCAGCAGCGAGATGAGACTAGCGGGGCACAATGAGCAGTTCTTC.